The T cell receptor beta chain described here comes from a study of post-analysis software for immune sequencing data. Study conclusions and caveats: Patients showed TRBV5-6, TRBV5-1 and TRBV20-1 among a handful of TRBV segments more frequent than in controls.

TCR beta cDNA libraries included unique molecular identifiers. Once roughly 0.95 to 10 million T cells were used, roughly 500,000 cDNA molecules resulted. TCRdb re-called the PCR reads with MiXCR, one entry per CDR3 protein. This sample has approximately 460,000 distinct CDR3 sequences, with around 40% found just once. Germline V lookup: CDR1 SGHKS, CDR2 YYEKEE (reference sequence). V was clipped by 4 bases and J by 7 bases; unmatched bases: 9. CDR3 length: 16 amino acids. Points on this clonotype: No antigen is known for it.

The origin of this receptor is a girl aged 10 to 17 with multiple sclerosis. The V call is TRBV5-5, the J call TRBJ1-5; 12 positions agree with TRBD1. What was sequenced was blood. The CDR3 is CASSPGTGGAGQPQHF. The CDR3 nucleotides read TGTGCCAGCAGCCCCGGGACAGGGGGCGCGGGGCAGCCCCAGCATTTT.